This paragraph covers one T cell receptor beta chain sequence. Its specificity is unknown. Unique molecular identifiers were incorporated when the TCRbeta library was constructed. TCRdb analysed the PCR reads with MiXCR anew, one entry per CDR3 protein. This sample yields some 550,000 distinct CDR3 sequences, of which roughly 24% are seen a single time; 13% to 15% belongs to the top ten. This sample was taken from a study of T-cell reconstitution after alpha-beta-depleted transplantation in children. Whole-study results and caveats: Surviving thymic progenitors and recipient T cells were the source of high TCRbeta diversity at day 60 in some patients.

The CDR3 contains 16 residues. Germline V gene data show CDR1 as DFQATT and CDR2 as SNEGSKA (reference sequence). V lost 6 bases to trimming and J lost 7 bases; unmatched junction nucleotides: 18. The sample here was PBMCs, mostly from graft donor cells, taken 360 days after TCRalphabeta/CD19-depleted stem cell transplant. This receptor was obtained from a boy under two years old who had a stem cell transplant for acute myeloid leukemia, so the T cells may come from the graft donor. V usage is TRBV20-1 and J usage is TRBJ1-5; TRBD1 aligns across 7 bases. The CDR3 nucleotides read TGCAGTGCCATTCCCAAACACAGGGGCCGGGGACAGCCCCAGCATTTT. Translation gives CSAIPKHRGRGQPQHF.